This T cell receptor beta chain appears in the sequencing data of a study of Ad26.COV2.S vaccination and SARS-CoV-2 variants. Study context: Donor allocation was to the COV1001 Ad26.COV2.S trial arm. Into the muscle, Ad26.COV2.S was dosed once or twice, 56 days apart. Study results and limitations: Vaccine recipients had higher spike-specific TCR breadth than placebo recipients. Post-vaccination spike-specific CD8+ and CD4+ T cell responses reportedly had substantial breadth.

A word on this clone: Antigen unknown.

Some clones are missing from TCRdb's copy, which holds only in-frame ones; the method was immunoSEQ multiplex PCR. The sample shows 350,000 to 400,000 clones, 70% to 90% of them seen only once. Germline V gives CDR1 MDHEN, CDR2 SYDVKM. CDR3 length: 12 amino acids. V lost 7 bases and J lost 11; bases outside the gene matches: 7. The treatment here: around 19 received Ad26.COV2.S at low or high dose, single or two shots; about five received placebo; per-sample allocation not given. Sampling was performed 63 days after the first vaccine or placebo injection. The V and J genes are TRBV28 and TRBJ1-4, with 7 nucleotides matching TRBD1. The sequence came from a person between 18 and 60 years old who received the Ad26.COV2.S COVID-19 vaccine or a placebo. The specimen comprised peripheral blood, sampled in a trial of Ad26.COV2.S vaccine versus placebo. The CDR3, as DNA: TGTGCCAGCACCAAGGCAGGGGGGAAACTGTTTTTT. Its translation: CASTKAGGKLFF.